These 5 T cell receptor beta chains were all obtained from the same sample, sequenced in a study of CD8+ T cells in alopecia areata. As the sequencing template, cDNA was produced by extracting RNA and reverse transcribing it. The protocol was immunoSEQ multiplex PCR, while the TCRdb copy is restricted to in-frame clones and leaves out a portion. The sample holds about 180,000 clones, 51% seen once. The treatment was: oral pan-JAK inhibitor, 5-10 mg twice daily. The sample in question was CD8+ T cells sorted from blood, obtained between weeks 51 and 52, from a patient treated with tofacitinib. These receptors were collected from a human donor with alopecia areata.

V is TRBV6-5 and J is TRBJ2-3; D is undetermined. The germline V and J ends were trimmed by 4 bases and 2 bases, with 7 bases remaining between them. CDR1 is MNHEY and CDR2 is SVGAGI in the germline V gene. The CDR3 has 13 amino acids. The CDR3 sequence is CASSLENTDTQYF. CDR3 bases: TGTGCCAGCAGTTTGGAGAACACAGATACGCAGTATTTT.

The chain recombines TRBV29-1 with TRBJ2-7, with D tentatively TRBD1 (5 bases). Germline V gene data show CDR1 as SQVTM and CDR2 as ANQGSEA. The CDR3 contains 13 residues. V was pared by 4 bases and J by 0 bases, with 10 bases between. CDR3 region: CSVVLDSSYEQYF. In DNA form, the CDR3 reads TGCAGCGTTGTCCTCGACAGCTCCTACGAGCAGTACTTC.

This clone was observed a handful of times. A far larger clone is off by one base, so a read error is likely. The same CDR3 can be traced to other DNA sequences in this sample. DNA for the CDR3: TGTGCCAGCAGGGACAGGGACACCGGGGAGCTGTTTTTT. Protein: CASRDRDTGELFF. V and J are TRBV10-3 and TRBJ2-2, with 9 nucleotides matching TRBD1. This CDR3 has 13 amino acids. CDR1 and CDR2 (germline): ENHRY, SYGVKD. Trimming took 10 bases from V and 3 from J; bases not matched to a gene: 3.

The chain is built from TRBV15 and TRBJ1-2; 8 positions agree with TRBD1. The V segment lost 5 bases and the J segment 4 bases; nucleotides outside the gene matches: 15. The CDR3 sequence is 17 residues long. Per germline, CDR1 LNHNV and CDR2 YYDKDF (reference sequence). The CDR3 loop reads CATSGGDRPRRSYGYTF. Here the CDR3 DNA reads TGTGCCACCAGCGGTGGGGACAGGCCCCGGAGAAGCTATGGCTACACCTTC. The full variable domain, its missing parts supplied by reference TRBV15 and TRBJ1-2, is DAMVIQNPRYQVTQFGKPVTLSCSQTLNHNVMYWYQQKSSQAPKLLFHYYDKDFNNEADTPDNFQSRRPNTSFCFLDIRSPGLGDTAMYLCATSGGDRPRRSYGYTFGSGTRLTVV.

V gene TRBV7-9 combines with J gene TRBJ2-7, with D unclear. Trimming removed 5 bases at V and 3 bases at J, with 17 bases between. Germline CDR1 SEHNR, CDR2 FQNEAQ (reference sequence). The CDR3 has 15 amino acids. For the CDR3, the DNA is TGTGCCAGCAGCCCCCCGGGCGGCCAGCGCTACGAGCAGTACTTC. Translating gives CASSPPGGQRYEQYF.